The present entry profiles one T cell receptor beta chain with its context. These data come from a study of T-cell reconstitution after alpha-beta-depleted transplantation in children. Preparation of the TCRbeta library involved a method that used unique molecular identifiers. TCRdb recomputed calls from the PCR reads with MiXCR, one row per CDR3 protein. This table holds under 450,000 distinct CDR3 sequences, about an eighth found once. The CDR3 totals 14 residues. CDR1 DFQATT and CDR2 SNEGSKA come from the germline V gene (reference sequence). V lost 6 bases to trimming and J lost 3 bases; unmatched junction nucleotides: 5.

The TCR sequence derives from a human donor who donated a stem cell graft to a child with Fanconi anemia. The material sequenced was PBMCs, taken from the stem cell graft. This chain uses TRBV20-1 with TRBJ2-3; 11 bases are shared with TRBD2. CDR3 amino acids: CSAPLAGETDTQYF. CDR3 nucleotides: TGCAGTGCCCCACTAGCGGGGGAAACAGATACGCAGTATTTT.